The clone carrying this T cell receptor beta chain was detected only a few times. In germline, CDR1 is SGHTA, CDR2 FQGNSA. V shed 0 bases, J shed 4 bases, and the junction held 6 bases outside the gene matches. The CDR3 is made up of 16 amino acids. From the 5' RACE reads, TCRdb called clonotypes with MiXCR, one entry per CDR3 protein. The table includes roughly 300,000 distinct CDR3 sequences, roughly 13% detected once. This sample is drawn from a study of T-cell memory formation after mild COVID-19. What was sequenced was PBMCs or a T cell subset sorted from them (not recorded which). The gene calls are TRBV7-2 and TRBJ2-3; 8 bases line up with TRBD2. The TCR comes from a man between 18 and 35 years old who had mild COVID-19 (a few samples of this study predate the infection). Cell type and time point are not known. The CDR3 DNA follows: TGTGCCAGCAGCTTAGCCGGGGGGGCGGGCCCAGATACGCAGTATTTT. Residues: CASSLAGGAGPDTQYF.